Reported below is one T cell receptor beta chain. The sample belongs to a study of blood T cell repertoires in COVID-19. About the research overall: Samples of COVID-19 (acute and convalescent) were obtained from the United States, Italy and Spain. Sources were T cells, B-cell-depleted T cells, or PBMCs; the material itself was cDNA or gDNA.

Germline CDR1 MNHNS, CDR2 SASEGT. The CDR3 runs 13 residues. Unmatched junction bases numbered 6, after V lost 6 bases and J lost 10 bases. Authors' methods: Cell counts per sample came from amplifying reference gene primers. Clones were read by immunoSEQ multiplex PCR, and TCRdb kept only the in-frame ones, dropping some. V and J calls plus clone size are reproduced from that table; the DNA served to infer D and trimming. The sample includes hundreds of thousands of clones, approximately 86% of them seen just once. The sequence was collected from an older man with acute or convalescent COVID-19. What was sequenced was peripheral blood. The chain joins TRBV6-1 to TRBJ1-6, with 7 bases that match TRBD1. CDR3 in amino acids: CASSHDRESPLHF. The CDR3 coding sequence is TGTGCCAGCAGCCACGACAGGGAATCACCCCTCCACTTT.